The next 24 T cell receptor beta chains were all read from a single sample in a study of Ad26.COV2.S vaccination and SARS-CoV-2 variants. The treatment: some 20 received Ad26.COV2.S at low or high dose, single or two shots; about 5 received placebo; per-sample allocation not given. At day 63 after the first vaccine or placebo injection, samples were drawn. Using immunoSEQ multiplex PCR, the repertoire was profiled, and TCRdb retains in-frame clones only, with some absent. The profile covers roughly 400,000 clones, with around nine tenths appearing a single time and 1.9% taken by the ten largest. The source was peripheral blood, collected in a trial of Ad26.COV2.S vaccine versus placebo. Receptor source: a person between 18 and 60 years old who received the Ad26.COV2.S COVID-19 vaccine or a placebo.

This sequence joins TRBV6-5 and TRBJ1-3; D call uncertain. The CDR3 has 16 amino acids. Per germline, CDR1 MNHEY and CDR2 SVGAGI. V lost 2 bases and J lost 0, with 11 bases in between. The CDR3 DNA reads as TGTGCCAGCAGTTACGAGGTAGAACCCTCTGGAAACACCATATATTTT. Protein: CASSYEVEPSGNTIYF.

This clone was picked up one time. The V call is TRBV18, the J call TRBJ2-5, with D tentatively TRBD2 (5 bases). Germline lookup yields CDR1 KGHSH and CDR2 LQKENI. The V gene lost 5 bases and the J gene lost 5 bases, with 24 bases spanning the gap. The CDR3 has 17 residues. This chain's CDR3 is CASSSYGEGSFLETQYF. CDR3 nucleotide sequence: TGTGCCAGCTCATCCTACGGAGAGGGTTCGTTTCTGGAGACCCAGTACTTC.

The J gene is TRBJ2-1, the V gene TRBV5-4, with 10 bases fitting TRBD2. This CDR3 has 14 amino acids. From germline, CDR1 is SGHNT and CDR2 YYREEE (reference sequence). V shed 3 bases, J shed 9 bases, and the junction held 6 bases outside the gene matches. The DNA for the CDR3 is TGTGCCAGCAGCTGGTCTAGCGGGAGTGGTGAGCAGTTCTTC. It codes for CASSWSSGSGEQFF.

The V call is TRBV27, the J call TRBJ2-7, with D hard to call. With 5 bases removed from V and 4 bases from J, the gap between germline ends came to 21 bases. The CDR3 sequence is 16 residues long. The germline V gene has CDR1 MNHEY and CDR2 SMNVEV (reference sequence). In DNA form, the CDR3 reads TGTGCCAGCAGTCCACGTTCTGGGCAGGTACAATACGAGCAGTACTTC. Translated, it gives CASSPRSGQVQYEQYF.

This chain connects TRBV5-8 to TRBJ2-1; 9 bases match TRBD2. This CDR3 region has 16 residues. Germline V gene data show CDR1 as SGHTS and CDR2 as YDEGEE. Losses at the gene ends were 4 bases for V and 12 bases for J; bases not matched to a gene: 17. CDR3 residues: CASSVSPGLAVSWQFF. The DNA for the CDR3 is TGTGCCAGCAGCGTATCACCGGGACTAGCTGTCTCGTGGCAGTTCTTC. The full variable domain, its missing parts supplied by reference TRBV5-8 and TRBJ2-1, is EAGVTQSPTHLIKTRGQQATLRCSPISGHTSVYWYQQALGLGLQFLLWYDEGEERNRGNFPPRFSGRQFPNYSSELNVNALELEDSALYLCASSVSPGLAVSWQFFGPGTRLTVL.

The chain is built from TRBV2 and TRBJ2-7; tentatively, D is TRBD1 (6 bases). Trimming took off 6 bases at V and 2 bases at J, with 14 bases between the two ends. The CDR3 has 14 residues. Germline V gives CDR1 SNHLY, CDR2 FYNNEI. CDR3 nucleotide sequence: TGTGCCAGCAGGGGGGCGATGGGAACCTACGAGCAGTACTTC. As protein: CASRGAMGTYEQYF.

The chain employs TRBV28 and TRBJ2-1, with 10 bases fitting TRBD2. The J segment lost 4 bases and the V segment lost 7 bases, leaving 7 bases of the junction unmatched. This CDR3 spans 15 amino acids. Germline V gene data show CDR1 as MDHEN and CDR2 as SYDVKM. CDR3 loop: CASNPGLAIYNEQFF. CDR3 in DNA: TGTGCCAGCAACCCGGGACTAGCGATATACAATGAGCAGTTCTTC. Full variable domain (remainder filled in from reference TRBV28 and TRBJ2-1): DVKVTQSSRYLVKRTGEKVFLECVQDMDHENMFWYRQDPGLGLRLIYFSYDVKMKEKGDIPEGYSVSREKKERFSLILESASTNQTSMYLCASNPGLAIYNEQFFGPGTRLTVL.

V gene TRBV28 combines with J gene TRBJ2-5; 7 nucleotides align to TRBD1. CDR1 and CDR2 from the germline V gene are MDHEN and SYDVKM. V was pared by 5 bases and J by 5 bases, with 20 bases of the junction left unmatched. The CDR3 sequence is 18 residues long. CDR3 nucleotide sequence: TGTGCCAGCAGTCCCCCGGACAGGTTGCGAGTGTGGCAGGAGACCCAGTACTTC. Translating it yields CASSPPDRLRVWQETQYF.

The CDR3 loop is CASSEAGGRSDEQFF. The CDR3 nucleotides read TGTGCCAGCAGTGAAGCCGGCGGGAGGAGCGATGAGCAGTTCTTC. This rearrangement joins TRBV6-1 to TRBJ2-1; 8 positions agree with TRBD2. CDR3 length: 15 amino acids. Germline assignment: CDR1 MNHNS and CDR2 SASEGT. The V and J ends lost 0 bases and 8 bases, in that order; junction bases with no gene match: 6.

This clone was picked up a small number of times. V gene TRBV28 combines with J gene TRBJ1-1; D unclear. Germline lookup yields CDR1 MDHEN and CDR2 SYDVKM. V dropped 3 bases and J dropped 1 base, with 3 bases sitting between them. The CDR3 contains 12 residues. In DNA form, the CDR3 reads TGTGCCAGCAGTTTTGGGAACACTGAAGCTTTCTTT. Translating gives CASSFGNTEAFF.

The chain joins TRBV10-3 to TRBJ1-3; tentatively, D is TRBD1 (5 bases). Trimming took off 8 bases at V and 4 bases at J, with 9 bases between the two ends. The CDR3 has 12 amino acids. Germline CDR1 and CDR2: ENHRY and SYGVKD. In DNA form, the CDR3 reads TGTGCCATCGTTGGGGGAGGAAACACCATATATTTT. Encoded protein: CAIVGGGNTIYF.

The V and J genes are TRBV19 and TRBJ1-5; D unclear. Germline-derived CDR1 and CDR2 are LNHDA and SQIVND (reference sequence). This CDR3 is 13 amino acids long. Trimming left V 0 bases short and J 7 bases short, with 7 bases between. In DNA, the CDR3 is TGTGCCAGTAGTATAGATCACGGGCAGCCCCAGCATTTT. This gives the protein CASSIDHGQPQHF.

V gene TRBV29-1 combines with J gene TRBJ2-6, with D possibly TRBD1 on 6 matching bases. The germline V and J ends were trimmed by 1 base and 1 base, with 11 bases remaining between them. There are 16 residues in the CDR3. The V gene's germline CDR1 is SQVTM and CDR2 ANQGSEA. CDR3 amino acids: CSVEGGDTSGANVLTF. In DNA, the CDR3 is TGCAGCGTTGAAGGAGGGGACACATCTGGGGCCAACGTCCTGACTTTC.

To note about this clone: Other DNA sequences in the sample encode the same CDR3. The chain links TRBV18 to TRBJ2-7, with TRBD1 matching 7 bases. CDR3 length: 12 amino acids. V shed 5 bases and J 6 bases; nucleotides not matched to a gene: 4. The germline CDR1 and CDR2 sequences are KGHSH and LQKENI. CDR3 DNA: TGTGCCAGCTCAGACAGGGTCTCCGAGCAGTACTTC. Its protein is CASSDRVSEQYF.

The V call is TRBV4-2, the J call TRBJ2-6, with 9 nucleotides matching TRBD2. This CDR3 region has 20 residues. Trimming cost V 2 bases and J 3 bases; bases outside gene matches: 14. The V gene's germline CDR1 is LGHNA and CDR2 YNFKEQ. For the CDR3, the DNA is TGTGCCAGCAGCCAACGGCCGGCGGGAGGGCCTACGAGTGGGGCCAACGTCCTGACTTTC. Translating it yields CASSQRPAGGPTSGANVLTF.

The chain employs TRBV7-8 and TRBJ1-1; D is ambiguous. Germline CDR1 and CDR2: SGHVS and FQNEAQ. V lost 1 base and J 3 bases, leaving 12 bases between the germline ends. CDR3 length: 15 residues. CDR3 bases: TGTGCCAGCAGCTTAGAGGCAGGAAGATACACTGAAGCTTTCTTT. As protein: CASSLEAGRYTEAFF.

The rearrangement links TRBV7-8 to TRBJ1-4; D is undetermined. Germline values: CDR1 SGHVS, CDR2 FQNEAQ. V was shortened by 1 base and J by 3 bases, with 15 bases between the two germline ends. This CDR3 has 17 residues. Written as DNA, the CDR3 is TGTGCCAGCAGCTTAGTCCGTATGTCGCAGCCTAATGAAAAACTGTTTTTT. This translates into CASSLVRMSQPNEKLFF.

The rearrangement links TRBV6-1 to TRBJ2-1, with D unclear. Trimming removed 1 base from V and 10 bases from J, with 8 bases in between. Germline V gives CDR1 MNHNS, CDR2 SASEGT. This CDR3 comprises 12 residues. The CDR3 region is CASSEGHSEQFF. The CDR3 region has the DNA TGTGCCAGCAGTGAAGGACATAGCGAGCAGTTCTTC.

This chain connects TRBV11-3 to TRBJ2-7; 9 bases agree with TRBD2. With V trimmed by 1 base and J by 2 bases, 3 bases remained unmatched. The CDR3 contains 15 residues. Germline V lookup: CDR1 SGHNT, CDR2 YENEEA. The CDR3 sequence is CASSLGASGTYEQYF. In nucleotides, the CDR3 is TGTGCCAGCAGCTTAGGGGCTAGCGGGACCTACGAGCAGTACTTC.

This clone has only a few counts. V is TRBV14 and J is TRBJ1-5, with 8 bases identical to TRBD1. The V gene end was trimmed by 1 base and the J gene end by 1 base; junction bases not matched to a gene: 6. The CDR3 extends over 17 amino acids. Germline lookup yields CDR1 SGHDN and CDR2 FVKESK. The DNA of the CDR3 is TGTGCCAGCAGCCAAGTGTCAGGGGGCCGGAGCAATCAGCCCCAGCATTTT. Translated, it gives CASSQVSGGRSNQPQHF.

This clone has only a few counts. Written as DNA, the CDR3 is TGTGCCAGCAGCCCACGTCCTGAGGGTGGGAATCAGCCCCAGCATTTT. This codes for CASSPRPEGGNQPQHF. V is TRBV5-5 and J is TRBJ1-5, with no clear D. Germline lookup yields CDR1 SGHKS and CDR2 YYEKEE (reference sequence). The CDR3 sequence is 16 residues long. With 4 bases removed from V and 4 bases from J, the gap between germline ends came to 18 bases.

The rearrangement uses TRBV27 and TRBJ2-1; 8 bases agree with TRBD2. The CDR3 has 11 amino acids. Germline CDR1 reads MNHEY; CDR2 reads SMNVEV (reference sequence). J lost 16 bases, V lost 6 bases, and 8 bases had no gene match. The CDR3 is CASSSGTRNFF. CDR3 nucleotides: TGTGCCAGCAGCTCCGGGACTAGGAATTTCTTC.

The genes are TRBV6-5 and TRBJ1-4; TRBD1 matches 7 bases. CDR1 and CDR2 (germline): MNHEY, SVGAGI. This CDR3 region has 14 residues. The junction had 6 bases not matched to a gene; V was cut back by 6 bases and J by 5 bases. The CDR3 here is CASRETGRNEKLFF. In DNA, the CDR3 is TGTGCCAGCAGGGAGACAGGGAGAAATGAAAAACTGTTTTTT.

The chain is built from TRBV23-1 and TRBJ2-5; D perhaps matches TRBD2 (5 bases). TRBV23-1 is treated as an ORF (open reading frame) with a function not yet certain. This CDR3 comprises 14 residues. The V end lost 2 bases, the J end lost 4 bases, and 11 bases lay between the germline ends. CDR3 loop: CASSQIEGAETQYF. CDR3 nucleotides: TGCGCCAGCAGTCAAATCGAGGGAGCAGAGACCCAGTACTTC.